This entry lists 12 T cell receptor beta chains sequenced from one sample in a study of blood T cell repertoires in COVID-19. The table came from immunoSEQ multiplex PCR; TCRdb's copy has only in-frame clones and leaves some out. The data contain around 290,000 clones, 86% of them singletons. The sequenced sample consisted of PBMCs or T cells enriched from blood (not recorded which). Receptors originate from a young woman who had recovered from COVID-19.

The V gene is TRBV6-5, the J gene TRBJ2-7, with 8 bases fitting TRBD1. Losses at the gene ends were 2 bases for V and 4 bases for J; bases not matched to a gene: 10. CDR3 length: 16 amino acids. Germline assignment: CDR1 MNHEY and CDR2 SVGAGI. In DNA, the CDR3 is TGTGCCAGCAGTTACAAGTTTGGGGACAGGTGGTACGAGCAGTACTTC. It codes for CASSYKFGDRWYEQYF.

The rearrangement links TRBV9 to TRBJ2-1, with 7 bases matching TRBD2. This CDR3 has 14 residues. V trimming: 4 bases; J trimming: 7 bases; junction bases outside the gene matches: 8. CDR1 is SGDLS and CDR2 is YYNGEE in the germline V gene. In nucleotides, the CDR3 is TGTGCCAGCAGCCCAGCGGGGTCGTGGAATGAGCAGTTCTTC. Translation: CASSPAGSWNEQFF.

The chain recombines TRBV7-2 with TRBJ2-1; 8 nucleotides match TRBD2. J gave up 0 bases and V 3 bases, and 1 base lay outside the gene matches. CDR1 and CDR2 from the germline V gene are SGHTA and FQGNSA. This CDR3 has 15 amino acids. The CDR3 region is CASSFSGGSYNEQFF. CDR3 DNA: TGTGCCAGCAGCTTCAGCGGGGGCTCCTACAATGAGCAGTTCTTC.

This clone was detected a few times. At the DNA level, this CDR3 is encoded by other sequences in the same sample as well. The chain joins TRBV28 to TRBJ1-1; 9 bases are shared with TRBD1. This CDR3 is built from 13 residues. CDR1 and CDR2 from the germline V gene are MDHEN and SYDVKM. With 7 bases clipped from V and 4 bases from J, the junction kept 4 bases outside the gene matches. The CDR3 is CASTRDRVTEAFF. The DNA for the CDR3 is TGTGCCAGCACCCGGGACAGGGTCACTGAAGCTTTCTTT. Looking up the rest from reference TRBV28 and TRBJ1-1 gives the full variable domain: DVKVTQSSRYLVKRTGEKVFLECVQDMDHENMFWYRQDPGLGLRLIYFSYDVKMKEKGDIPEGYSVSREKKERFSLILESASTNQTSMYLCASTRDRVTEAFFGQGTRLTVV.

CDR3 in amino acids: CASTPRGTGNEKLFF. Written as DNA, the CDR3 is TGTGCCAGTACTCCGCGGGGGACAGGGAATGAAAAACTGTTTTTT. The chain carries TRBV19 and TRBJ1-4; TRBD1 agrees at 9 bases. This CDR3 is built from 15 residues. V shed 7 bases, J shed 5 bases, and the junction held 8 bases outside the gene matches. Germline V gene sequence: CDR1 LNHDA, CDR2 SQIVND (reference sequence).

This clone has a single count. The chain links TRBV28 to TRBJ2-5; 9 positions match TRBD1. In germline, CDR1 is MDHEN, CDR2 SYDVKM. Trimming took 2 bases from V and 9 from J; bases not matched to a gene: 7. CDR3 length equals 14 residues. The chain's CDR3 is CASSLTGGPGAQYF. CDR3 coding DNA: TGTGCCAGCAGTTTAACAGGGGGCCCAGGGGCCCAGTACTTC.

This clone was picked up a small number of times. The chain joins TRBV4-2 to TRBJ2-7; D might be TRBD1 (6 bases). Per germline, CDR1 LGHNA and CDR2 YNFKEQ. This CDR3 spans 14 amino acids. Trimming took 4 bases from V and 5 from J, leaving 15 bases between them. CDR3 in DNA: TGTGCCAGCAGCCCAGGCGACAGGTCCAACGAGCAGTACTTC. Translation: CASSPGDRSNEQYF.

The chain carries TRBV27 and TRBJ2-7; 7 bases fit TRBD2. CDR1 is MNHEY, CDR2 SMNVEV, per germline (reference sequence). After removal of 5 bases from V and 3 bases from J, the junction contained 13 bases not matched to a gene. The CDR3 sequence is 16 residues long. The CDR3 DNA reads TGTGCCAGCAGTCACCCCCCAGCGGGGTCACGCTACGAGCAGTACTTC. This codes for CASSHPPAGSRYEQYF.

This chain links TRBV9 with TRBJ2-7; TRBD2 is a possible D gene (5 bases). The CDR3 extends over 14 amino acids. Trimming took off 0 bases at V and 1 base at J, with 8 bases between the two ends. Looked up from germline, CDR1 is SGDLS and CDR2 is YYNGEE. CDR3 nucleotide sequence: TGTGCCAGCAGCGTAGCTGAGGGTTCCTACGAGCAGTACTTC. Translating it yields CASSVAEGSYEQYF.

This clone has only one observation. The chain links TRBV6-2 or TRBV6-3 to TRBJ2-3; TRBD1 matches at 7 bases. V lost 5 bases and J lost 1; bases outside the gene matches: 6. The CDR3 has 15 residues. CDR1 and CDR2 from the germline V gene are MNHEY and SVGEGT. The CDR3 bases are TGTGCCAGCAGTCGTTGGACAGGCGGCACAGATACGCAGTATTTT. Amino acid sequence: CASSRWTGGTDTQYF.

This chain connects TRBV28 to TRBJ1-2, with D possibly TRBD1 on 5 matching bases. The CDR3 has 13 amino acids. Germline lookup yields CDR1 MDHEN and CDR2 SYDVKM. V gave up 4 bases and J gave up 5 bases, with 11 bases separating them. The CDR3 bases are TGTGCCAGCAGTTACGACAGTAGGTATGGCTACACCTTC. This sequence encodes CASSYDSRYGYTF.

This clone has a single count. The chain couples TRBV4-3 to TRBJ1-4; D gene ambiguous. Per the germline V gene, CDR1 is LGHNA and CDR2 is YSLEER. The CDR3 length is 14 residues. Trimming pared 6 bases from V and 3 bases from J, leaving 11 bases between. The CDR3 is CASRPGVSNEKLFF. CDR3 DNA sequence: TGCGCCAGCAGACCCGGGGTTTCTAATGAAAAACTGTTTTTT.